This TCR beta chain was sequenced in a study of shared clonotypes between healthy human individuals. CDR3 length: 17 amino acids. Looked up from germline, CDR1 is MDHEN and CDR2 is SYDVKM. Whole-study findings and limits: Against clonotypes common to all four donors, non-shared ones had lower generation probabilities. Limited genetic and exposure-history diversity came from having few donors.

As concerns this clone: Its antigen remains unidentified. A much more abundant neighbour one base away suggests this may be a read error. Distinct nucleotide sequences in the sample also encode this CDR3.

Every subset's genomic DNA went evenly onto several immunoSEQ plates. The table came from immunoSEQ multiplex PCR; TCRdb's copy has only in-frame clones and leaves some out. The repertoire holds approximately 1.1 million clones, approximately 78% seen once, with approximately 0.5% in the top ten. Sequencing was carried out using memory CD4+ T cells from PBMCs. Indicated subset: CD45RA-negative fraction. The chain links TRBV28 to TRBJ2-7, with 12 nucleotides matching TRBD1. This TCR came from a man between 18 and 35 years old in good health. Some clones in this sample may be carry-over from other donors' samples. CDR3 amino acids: CASSSPKPGQGAREQYF. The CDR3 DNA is TGTGCTAGCAGTTCACCGAAACCGGGACAGGGGGCGCGGGAGCAGTACTTC.